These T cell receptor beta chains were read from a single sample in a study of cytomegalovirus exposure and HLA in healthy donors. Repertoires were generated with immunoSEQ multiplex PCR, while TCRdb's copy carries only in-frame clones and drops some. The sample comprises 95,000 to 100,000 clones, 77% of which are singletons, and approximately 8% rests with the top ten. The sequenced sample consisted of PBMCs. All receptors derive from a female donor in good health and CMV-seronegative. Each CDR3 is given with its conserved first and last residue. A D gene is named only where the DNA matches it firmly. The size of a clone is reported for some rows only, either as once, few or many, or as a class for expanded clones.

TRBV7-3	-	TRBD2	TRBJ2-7	CASSLEASGNYEQYF	TGTGCCAGCAGCTTAGAGGCTAGCGGCAACTACGAGCAGTACTTC
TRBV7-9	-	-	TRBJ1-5	CASSSPTGSPQHF	TGTGCCAGCAGCTCGCCAACAGGGTCGCCCCAGCATTTT
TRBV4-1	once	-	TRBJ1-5	CASGLGGSSNQPQHF	TGCGCCAGCGGTCTAGGAGGCTCTAGCAATCAGCCCCAGCATTTT
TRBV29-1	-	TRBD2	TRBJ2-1	CSVGRGGLAGGPVGSEQFF	TGCAGCGTTGGCCGAGGGGGACTAGCGGGAGGGCCGGTGGGTTCCGAGCAGTTCTTC
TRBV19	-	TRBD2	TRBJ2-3	CASSIGGAVGEDTQYF	TGTGCCAGTAGTATCGGGGGGGCCGTTGGTGAAGATACGCAGTATTTT
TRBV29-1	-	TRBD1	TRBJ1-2	CSVEDRDRDIYGYTF	TGCAGCGTTGAGGACCGGGACAGGGATATCTATGGCTACACCTTC
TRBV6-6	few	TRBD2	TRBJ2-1	CASRKREMDAGEQFF	TGTGCCAGCCGAAAGCGGGAGATGGATGCGGGTGAGCAGTTCTTC
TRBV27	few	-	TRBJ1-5	CASSSSYHSNQPQHF	TGTGCCAGCAGTTCCTCCTACCATAGCAATCAGCCCCAGCATTTT
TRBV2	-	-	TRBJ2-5	CASSYYETQYF	TGTGCCAGCAGTTATTATGAGACCCAGTACTTC
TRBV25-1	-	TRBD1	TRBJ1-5	CASSEGQGGQPQHF	TGTGCCAGCAGTGAGGGACAGGGGGGTCAGCCCCAGCATTTT
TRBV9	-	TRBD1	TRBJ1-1	CASSVTQHTGTGVTEAFF	TGTGCCAGCAGCGTAACCCAACATACAGGGACAGGGGTTACTGAAGCTTTCTTT
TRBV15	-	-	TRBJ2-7	CATSRGRGGGYEQYF	TGTGCCACCAGCAGGGGACGGGGAGGAGGCTACGAGCAGTACTTC
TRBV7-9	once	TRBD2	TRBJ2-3	CASSFRGEDTQYF	TGTGCCAGCAGCTTCCGGGGGGAGGATACGCAGTATTTT
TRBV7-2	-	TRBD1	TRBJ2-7	CASSVRDRGIQYF	TGTGCCAGCAGCGTCCGGGACAGGGGAATACAGTACTTC
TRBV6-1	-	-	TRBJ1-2	CASTQLYGYTF	TGTGCCAGCACCCAACTCTATGGCTACACCTTC
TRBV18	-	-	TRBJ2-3	CASSPPLPGGTDTQYF	TGTGCCAGCTCACCACCGTTGCCAGGGGGCACAGATACGCAGTATTTT
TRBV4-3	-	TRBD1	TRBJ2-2	CASSQFPGGAGELFF	TGCGCCAGCAGCCAATTCCCAGGGGGCGCCGGGGAGCTGTTTTTT
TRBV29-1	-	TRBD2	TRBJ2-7	CSVATSGEYEQYF	TGCAGCGTCGCCACTAGCGGAGAATACGAGCAGTACTTC
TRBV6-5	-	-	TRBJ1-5	CASSYDAKSQPQHF	TGTGCCAGCAGTTATGATGCTAAGTCTCAGCCCCAGCATTTT
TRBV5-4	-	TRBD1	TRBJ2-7	CASSLSGTGAYEQYF	TGTGCCAGCAGCCTTTCAGGGACAGGAGCATACGAGCAGTACTTC
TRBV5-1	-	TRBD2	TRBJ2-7	CASSLARGTRLYEQYF	TGCGCCAGCAGCTTGGCTCGTGGGACTAGACTCTACGAGCAGTACTTC
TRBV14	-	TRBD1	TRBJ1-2	CASSQYPRTGMDGYTF	TGTGCCAGCAGCCAATACCCCCGGACAGGGATGGATGGCTACACCTTC
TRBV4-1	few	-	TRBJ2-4	CASSQEWQPTRAKNIQYF	TGCGCCAGCAGCCAAGAGTGGCAGCCGACAAGGGCCAAAAACATTCAGTACTTC
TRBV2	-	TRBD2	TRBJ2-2	CASSVELAGVGNTGELFF	TGTGCCAGCAGTGTAGAGCTAGCGGGGGTCGGGAACACCGGGGAGCTGTTTTTT
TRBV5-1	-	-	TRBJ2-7	CASSLGGQGSYEQYF	TGCGCCAGCAGCTTGGGGGGCCAGGGGTCCTACGAGCAGTACTTC
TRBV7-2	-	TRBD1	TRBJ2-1	CASSSQGTSSYNEQFF	TGTGCCAGCAGCTCACAGGGGACGAGCTCCTACAATGAGCAGTTCTTC
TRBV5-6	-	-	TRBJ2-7	CASSLAQGRFFGYEQYF	TGTGCCAGCAGCTTAGCACAGGGAAGATTTTTTGGATACGAGCAGTACTTC
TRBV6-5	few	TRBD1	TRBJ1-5	CASTRGDRDQPQHF	TGTGCCAGCACCCGCGGGGACAGAGATCAGCCCCAGCATTTT
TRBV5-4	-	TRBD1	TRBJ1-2	CASSWRGQGAGYTF	TGTGCCAGCAGCTGGAGGGGACAGGGGGCTGGCTACACCTTC
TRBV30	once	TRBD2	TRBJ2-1	CAWSLRGGRNEQFF	TGTGCCTGGAGTTTGCGGGGGGGCCGGAATGAGCAGTTCTTC
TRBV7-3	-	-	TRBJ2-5	CASSPTAQETQYF	TGTGCCAGCAGCCCGACAGCTCAAGAGACCCAGTACTTC
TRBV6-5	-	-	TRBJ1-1	CASSYPGQNTEAFF	TGTGCCAGCAGTTACCCGGGACAGAACACTGAAGCTTTCTTT
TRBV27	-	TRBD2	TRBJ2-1	CASSRLAGVSYNEQFF	TGTGCCAGCAGTCGACTAGCGGGGGTTTCCTACAATGAGCAGTTCTTC
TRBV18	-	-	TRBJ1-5	CASSPDRSTSNQPQHF	TGTGCCAGCTCACCTGATCGGAGTACGAGCAATCAGCCCCAGCATTTT
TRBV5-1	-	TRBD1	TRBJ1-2	CASSLLLGQGDGYTF	TGCGCCAGCAGTTTGCTTCTTGGACAGGGTGATGGCTACACCTTC
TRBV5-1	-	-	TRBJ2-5	CASSSHTLAQETQYF	TGCGCCAGCAGCTCACATACCCTAGCGCAAGAGACCCAGTACTTC
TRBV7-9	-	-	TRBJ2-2	CASSQGYPTTGELFF	TGTGCCAGCAGCCAGGGATACCCTACCACCGGGGAGCTGTTTTTT
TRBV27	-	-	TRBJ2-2	CASSLGGLKTNTGELFF	TGTGCCAGCAGTTTAGGGGGGTTGAAGACCAACACCGGGGAGCTGTTTTTT
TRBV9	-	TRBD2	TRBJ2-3	CASSVGGAGGASTDTQYF	TGTGCCAGCAGCGTAGGTGGAGCGGGGGGCGCTAGCACAGATACGCAGTATTTT
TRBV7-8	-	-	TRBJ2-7	CASSLSRVESYEQYF	TGTGCCAGCAGCTTATCCAGGGTTGAATCCTACGAGCAGTACTTC